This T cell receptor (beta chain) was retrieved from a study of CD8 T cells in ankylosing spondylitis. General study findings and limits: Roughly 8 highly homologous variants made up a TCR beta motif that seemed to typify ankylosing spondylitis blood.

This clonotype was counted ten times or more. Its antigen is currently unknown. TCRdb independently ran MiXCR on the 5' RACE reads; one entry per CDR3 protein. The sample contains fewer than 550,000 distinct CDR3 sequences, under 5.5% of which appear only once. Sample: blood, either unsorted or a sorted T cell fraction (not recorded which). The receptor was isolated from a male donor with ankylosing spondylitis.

This CDR3 is CSVGTSSYNEQFF. The CDR3 region has the DNA TGCAGCGTCGGTACTAGCTCCTACAATGAGCAGTTCTTC. The J gene is TRBJ2-1, the V gene TRBV29-1; tentatively, D is TRBD2 (5 bases). Germline CDR1 is SQVTM and CDR2 is ANQGSEA. Trimming removed 6 bases at V and 0 bases at J, with 9 bases between. The CDR3 extends over 13 amino acids.